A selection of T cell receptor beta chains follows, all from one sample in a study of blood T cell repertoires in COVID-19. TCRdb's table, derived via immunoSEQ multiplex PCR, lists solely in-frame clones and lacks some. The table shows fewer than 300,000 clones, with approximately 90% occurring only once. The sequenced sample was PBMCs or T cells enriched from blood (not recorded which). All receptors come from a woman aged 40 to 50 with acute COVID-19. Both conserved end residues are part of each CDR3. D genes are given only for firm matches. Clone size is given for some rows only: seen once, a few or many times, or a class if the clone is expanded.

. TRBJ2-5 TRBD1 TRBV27 TGTGCCAGCGGGCCCAGACAGGGGCGAGAGACCCAGTACTTC CASGPRQGRETQYF
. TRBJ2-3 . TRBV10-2 TGCGCCAGCAGTGACGCGGGGAGCACAGATACGCAGTATTTT CASSDAGSTDTQYF
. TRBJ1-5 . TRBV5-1 TGCGCCAGCAGCTTGGGTACACAGATCAATCAGCCCCAGCATTTT CASSLGTQINQPQHF
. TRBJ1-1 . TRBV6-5 TGTGCCAGCAGGGGAGCACAGGGTGGGGACACTGAAGCTTTCTTT CASRGAQGGDTEAFF
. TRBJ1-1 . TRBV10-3 TGTGCCATCAGTCCAGGCCCGGAGGGAGCTTTCTTT CAISPGPEGAFF
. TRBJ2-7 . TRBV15 TGTGCCACCAGCTCACTTTACGAGCAGTACTTC CATSSLYEQYF
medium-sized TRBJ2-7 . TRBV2 TGTGCCAGCAGTTTCCCCCCTAGCGACACTCAAGCCTACGAGCAGTACTTC CASSFPPSDTQAYEQYF
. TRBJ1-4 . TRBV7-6 TGTGCCAGCAGCTCCCCTGAGGGGGCAACTAATGAAAAACTGTTTTTT CASSSPEGATNEKLFF
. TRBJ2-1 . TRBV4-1 TGCGCCAGCAGCCAAGAATCTTACAATGAGCAGTTCTTC CASSQESYNEQFF
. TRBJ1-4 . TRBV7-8 TGTGCCAGCAGCTTAGAATGGGGGGTTCGGGCAACTAATGAAAAACTGTTTTTT CASSLEWGVRATNEKLFF
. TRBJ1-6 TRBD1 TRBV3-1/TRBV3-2 TGTGCCAGCGGGACAGGTTCCTCCTATAATTCACCCCTCCACTTT CASGTGSSYNSPLHF
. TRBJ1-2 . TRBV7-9 TGTGCCAGCAGCTTGTTAAACTATGGCTACACCTTC CASSLLNYGYTF
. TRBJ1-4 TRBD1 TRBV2 TGTGCCAGCGAACAGGGGATTAACGAAAAACTGTTTTTT CASEQGINEKLFF
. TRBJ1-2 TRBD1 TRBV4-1 TGCGCCAGCAGCCAAGGACAGGGGCCGCATAACTATGGCTACACCTTC CASSQGQGPHNYGYTF
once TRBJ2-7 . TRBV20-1 TGCAGTGCTAGTGACTATTCCTACGAGCAGTACTTC CSASDYSYEQYF
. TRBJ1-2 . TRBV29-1 TGCAGCGTTGAAAGGGGGAACTATGGCTACACCTTC CSVERGNYGYTF
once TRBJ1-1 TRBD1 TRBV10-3 TGTGCCATCAGTGGTTCCCTGGCATCAGGGGGTCAGATGAACACTGAAGCTTTCTTT CAISGSLASGGQMNTEAFF
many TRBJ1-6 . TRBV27 TGTGCCAGCAGTTTTCTTTTGCTGGAGAATTCACCCCTCCACTTT CASSFLLLENSPLHF
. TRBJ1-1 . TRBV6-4 TGTGCCAGCAGTGATCGGGCGGGCGAGGGCACTGAAGCTTTCTTT CASSDRAGEGTEAFF
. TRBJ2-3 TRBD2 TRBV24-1 TGTGCCACCAGTAAAACCACTAGCGCCAGCACAGATACGCAGTATTTT CATSKTTSASTDTQYF
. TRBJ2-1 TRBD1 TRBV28 TGTGCCAGCAGTTTCCATCTGGGACAGGGCCTCAATGAGCAGTTCTTC CASSFHLGQGLNEQFF
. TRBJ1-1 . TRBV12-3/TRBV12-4 TGTGCCAGCAGGGTGGACACGGCTCAAGAGGCTTTCTTT CASRVDTAQEAFF
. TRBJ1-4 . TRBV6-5 TGTGCCAGCAGTTACGTTAAGGGGGAAAAACTGTTTTTT CASSYVKGEKLFF
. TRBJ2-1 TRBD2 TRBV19 TGTGCCAGTAGTCTCGGGATTAGCGGGAGCTCCTACAATGAGCAGTTCTTC CASSLGISGSSYNEQFF
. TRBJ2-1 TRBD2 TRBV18 TGTGCCAGCTCACCTTTTCACCCGGGACTAGCGGGAGGAGGGTCCTACAATGAGCAGTTCTTC CASSPFHPGLAGGGSYNEQFF
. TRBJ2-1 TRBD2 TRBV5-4 TGTGCCAGCAGCTTGAAGCGGGAGAATACCAATGAGCAGTTCTTC CASSLKRENTNEQFF
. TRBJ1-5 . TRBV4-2 TGTGCCAGCAGCCACCCCCACAGGGACGGGAAGAACCAGCCCCAGCATTTT CASSHPHRDGKNQPQHF
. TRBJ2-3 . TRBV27 TGTGCCAGCACAACGGATAGCCGCACAGATACGCAGTATTTT CASTTDSRTDTQYF
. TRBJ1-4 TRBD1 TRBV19 TGTGCCAGCCAAAGGACAGGGGGCAGGCCTGGGGATGAAAAACTGTTTTTT CASQRTGGRPGDEKLFF
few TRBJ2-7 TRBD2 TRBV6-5 TGTGCCAGCAGTAGGACTAGCGGGACCTACGTGGAGCAGTACTTC CASSRTSGTYVEQYF
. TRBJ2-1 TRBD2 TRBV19 TGTGCCAGTAGGCGGTGGAGTAGCGGGAGAATGGGGGATGAGCAGTTCTTC CASRRWSSGRMGDEQFF
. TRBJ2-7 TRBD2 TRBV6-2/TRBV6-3 TGTGCCAGCAGTTCCCCAGCGGGAGTTGTTGAGCAGTACTTC CASSSPAGVVEQYF
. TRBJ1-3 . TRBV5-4 TGTGCCAGCTGTCCGGGGGGGGAAGGGACGCCAGATCTATATTTT CASCPGGEGTPDLYF
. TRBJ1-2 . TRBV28 TGTGCCAGCAGTTTGAGGGGGTCCTATGGCTACACCTTC CASSLRGSYGYTF
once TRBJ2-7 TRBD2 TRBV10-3 TGTGCCATGCGATCACTAGCGGGGTCCTACGAGCAGTACTTC CAMRSLAGSYEQYF
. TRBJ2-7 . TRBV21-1 TGTGCCCTGGAGGAAAGCGGGACGGTGCGGTACTTC CALEESGTVRYF
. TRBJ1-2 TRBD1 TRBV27 TGTGCCAGCAGTTCGAGACAGGGAGGCTATGGCTACACCTTC CASSSRQGGYGYTF
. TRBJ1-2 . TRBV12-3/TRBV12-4 TGTGCCAGCAGTTTCCCAGGACTCTATGGCTACACCTTC CASSFPGLYGYTF
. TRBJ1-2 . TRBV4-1 TGCGCCAGCAGCCAAGGGTGGGGAGGGAGTAACTATGGCTACACCTTC CASSQGWGGSNYGYTF
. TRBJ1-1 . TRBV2 TGTGCCAGCAGTGAAGTGACTCAAGAGGCTTTCTTT CASSEVTQEAFF
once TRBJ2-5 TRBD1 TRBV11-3 TGTGCCAGCAGCACACGTCCCGGGACAGTCAAAGAGACCCAGTACTTC CASSTRPGTVKETQYF
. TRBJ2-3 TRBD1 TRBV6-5 TGTGCCAGCAGAGACAGGGTCCCAGATACGCAGTATTTT CASRDRVPDTQYF
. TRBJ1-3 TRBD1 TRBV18 TGTGCCAGCTCACCCGGGACAGGGAGTTTCTCTGGAAACACCATATATTTT CASSPGTGSFSGNTIYF